The 13 T cell receptor beta chains below come from one sample, sequenced in a study of cytomegalovirus exposure and HLA in healthy donors. Primers: 60 Vbeta forward and 13 Jbeta reverse. Sequencing was performed with immunoSEQ multiplex PCR; in TCRdb, only in-frame clones are kept and a portion is missing. This table holds under 200,000 clones, roughly 80% found once. Sequencing used PBMCs. These receptor sequences come from a man aged 50 to 60 in good health and CMV-seropositive.

The rearrangement joins TRBV2 to TRBJ2-7, with D maybe TRBD2 (5 bases). Deletions cut 3 bases from V and 4 bases from J, with 10 bases between. Per germline, CDR1 SNHLY and CDR2 FYNNEI. The CDR3 has 13 residues. The CDR3 sequence is CASSESRLYEQYF. CDR3 sequence (DNA): TGTGCCAGCAGTGAGAGTAGACTATACGAGCAGTACTTC.

The sample holds a few counts of this clone. V and J are TRBV7-6 and TRBJ1-6, with 8 bases fitting TRBD1. V was clipped by 7 bases and J by 5 bases; unmatched bases: 10. This CDR3 spans 16 amino acids. The germline CDR1 and CDR2 sequences are SGHVS and FNYEAQ. CDR3 nucleotides: TGTGCCAGCACCCTAACAGGGGGACTCAATAATTCACCCCTCCACTTT. Protein: CASTLTGGLNNSPLHF.

The chain has TRBV5-6 and TRBJ2-7; D gene unclear. The CDR3 length is 14 residues. Germline V gene data show CDR1 as SGHDT and CDR2 as YYEEEE. V shed 5 bases and J shed 6 bases, with 18 bases lying between them. The CDR3 DNA reads as TGTGCCAGCAGTCTACTCATAGGTTGGAGCGAGCAGTACTTC. Its translation: CASSLLIGWSEQYF.

This clone was observed once. The V and J genes are TRBV11-2 and TRBJ1-1; 7 nucleotides agree with TRBD1. Unmatched junction bases numbered 10, after V lost 5 bases and J lost 7 bases. The CDR3 contains 14 residues. Germline values: CDR1 SGHAT, CDR2 FQNNGV. The chain's CDR3 is CASSQDRRSYEAFF. The DNA of the CDR3 is TGTGCCAGCAGCCAGGACAGGAGATCATATGAAGCTTTCTTT. Together with reference TRBV11-2 and TRBJ1-1, the CDR3 gives the full variable domain: EAGVAQSPRYKIIEKRQSVAFWCNPISGHATLYWYQQILGQGPKLLIQFQNNGVVDDSQLPKDRFSAERLKGVDSTLKIQPAKLEDSAVYLCASSQDRRSYEAFFGQGTRLTVV.

The chain is built from TRBV30 and TRBJ1-3, with D possibly matching TRBD1 (6 bases). The CDR3 loop spans 12 amino acids. The germline gives CDR1 GTSNPN, CDR2 SVGIG (reference sequence). With 2 bases removed from V and 4 bases from J, the gap between germline ends came to 6 bases. The CDR3 here is CAWSTGGNTIYF. The DNA for the CDR3 is TGTGCCTGGAGTACAGGGGGAAACACCATATATTTT.

CDR3 coding DNA: TGTGCCAGCAAAGGTTTGGTAGCGGGGGTCGGGGAGCTGTTTTTT. It is translated as CASKGLVAGVGELFF. This rearrangement joins TRBV2 to TRBJ2-2; 9 nucleotides match TRBD2. The CDR3 runs to 15 residues. Germline CDR1 and CDR2: SNHLY and FYNNEI. The ends lost 7 bases at V and 7 bases at J; junction bases unmatched: 10.

V is TRBV5-1 and J is TRBJ1-1, with 9 bases that match TRBD1. V gave up 1 base and J gave up 2 bases; unmatched junction bases: 9. The CDR3 spans 17 residues. Germline CDR1 and CDR2: SGHRS and YFSETQ. Here the CDR3 DNA reads TGCGCCAGCAGCTTGTTCCGGATACAGGGGGCAAACACTGAAGCTTTCTTT. Encoded protein: CASSLFRIQGANTEAFF.

This clone was detected a few times. The chain is built from TRBV30 and TRBJ1-6; a possible D gene is TRBD1 (5 bases). Germline CDR1 reads GTSNPN; CDR2 reads SVGIG (reference sequence). The ends were cut back, 5 bases at V and 4 bases at J, with 18 bases in the middle. This CDR3 is built from 16 residues. CDR3 region: CAWAKSGNSYNSPLHF. CDR3 DNA: TGTGCCTGGGCCAAATCAGGGAATTCTTATAATTCACCCCTCCACTTT.

The J gene is TRBJ2-1, the V gene TRBV13, with D maybe TRBD1 (6 bases). V lost 5 bases and J 13 bases, leaving 12 bases between the germline ends. Germline V gene sequence: CDR1 PRHDT, CDR2 FYEKMQ (reference sequence). The CDR3 consists of 11 residues. CDR3 residues: CASSQGQPQFF. The CDR3, as DNA: TGTGCCAGCAGCCAAGGACAGCCCCAGTTCTTC.

The J gene is TRBJ2-7, the V gene TRBV4-2; weak D call: TRBD1 (5 bases). Per germline, CDR1 LGHNA and CDR2 YNFKEQ. Trimming removed 6 bases from V and 6 bases from J, with 21 bases in between. CDR3 length: 15 amino acids. This chain's CDR3 is CASRRMGDTRGEQYF. The CDR3, as DNA: TGTGCCAGCAGACGAATGGGTGACACAAGGGGCGAGCAGTACTTC.

The chain recombines TRBV4-1 with TRBJ1-6; D is perhaps TRBD1 (6 bases). There are 18 residues in the CDR3. Trimming took off 4 bases at V and 7 bases at J, with 23 bases between the two ends. Germline V gene data show CDR1 as MGHRA and CDR2 as YSYEKL. CDR3 loop: CASSRRQKTGIENSPLHF. CDR3 nucleotide sequence: TGCGCCAGCAGCCGCCGCCAGAAAACAGGGATTGAGAATTCACCCCTCCACTTT.

This sequence joins TRBV7-2 and TRBJ1-1, with a weak D call TRBD1 (5 bases). CDR3 length: 14 residues. Trimming pared 7 bases from V and 0 bases from J, leaving 12 bases between. The V gene's germline CDR1 is SGHTA and CDR2 FQGNSA. For the CDR3, the DNA is TGTGCCAGCACCCGGGGGGTGATGAACACTGAAGCTTTCTTT. Translating gives CASTRGVMNTEAFF.

The CDR3 nucleotides read TGCGCCAGCAGCCAACTGGGGAAGAGACTAGCGGGGGGGAAAGAGACCCAGTACTTC. This gives the protein CASSQLGKRLAGGKETQYF. The chain couples TRBV4-3 to TRBJ2-5; TRBD2 agrees at 14 bases. This CDR3 is built from 19 residues. V gave up 2 bases and J gave up 3 bases; unmatched junction bases: 11. From germline, CDR1 is LGHNA and CDR2 YSLEER.